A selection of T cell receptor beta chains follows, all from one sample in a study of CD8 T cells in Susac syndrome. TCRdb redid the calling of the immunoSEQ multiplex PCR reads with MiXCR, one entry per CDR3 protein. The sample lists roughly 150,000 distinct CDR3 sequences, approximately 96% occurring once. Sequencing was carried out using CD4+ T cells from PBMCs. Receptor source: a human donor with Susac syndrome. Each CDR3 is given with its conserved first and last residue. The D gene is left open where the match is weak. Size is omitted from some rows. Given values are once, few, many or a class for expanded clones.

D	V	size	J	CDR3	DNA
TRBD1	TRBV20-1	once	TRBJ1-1	CSARLHRGQDTEAFF	TGCAGTGCTAGACTACACAGGGGGCAGGACACTGAAGCTTTCTTT
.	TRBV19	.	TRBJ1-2	CASSIVREGRGYTF	TGTGCCAGTAGTATTGTCAGGGAGGGACGTGGCTACACCTTC
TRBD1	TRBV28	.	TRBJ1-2	CASSSAQGDGYGYTF	TGTGCCAGCAGTTCTGCACAGGGGGACGGCTATGGCTACACCTTC
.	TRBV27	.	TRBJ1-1	CASSLWGIADTEAFF	TGTGCCAGCAGTTTATGGGGGATCGCGGACACTGAAGCTTTCTTT
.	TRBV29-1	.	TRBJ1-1	CSVAGRHMNTEAFF	TGCAGCGTTGCAGGGCGCCATATGAACACTGAAGCTTTCTTT
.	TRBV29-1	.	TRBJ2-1	CSAGSAAYNEQFF	TGCAGCGCCGGGAGTGCCGCCTACAATGAGCAGTTCTTC
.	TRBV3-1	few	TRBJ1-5	CASSHAGQGNQPQHF	TGCGCCAGCAGCCATGCAGGCCAGGGCAATCAGCCCCAGCATTTT
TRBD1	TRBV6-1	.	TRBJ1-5	CASSPPTDRGYQPQHF	TGTGCCAGCAGCCCACCCACGGACAGGGGCTATCAGCCCCAGCATTTT
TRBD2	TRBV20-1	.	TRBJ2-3	CSARETSLDTQYF	TGCAGTGCCAGGGAGACTAGCTTAGATACGCAGTATTTT
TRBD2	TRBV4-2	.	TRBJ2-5	CASSQGPAGGVTQYF	TGTGCCAGCAGCCAAGGCCCAGCGGGAGGGGTGACCCAGTACTTC
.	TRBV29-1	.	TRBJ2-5	CSVEKETQYF	TGCAGCGTTGAGAAAGAGACCCAGTACTTC
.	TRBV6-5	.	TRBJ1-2	CASSYSGSYGYTF	TGTGCCAGCAGTTACTCGGGCAGCTATGGCTACACCTTC
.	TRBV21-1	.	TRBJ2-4	CASSLRTEPLTKNIQYF	TGTGCCAGCAGCCTTCGGACTGAGCCTCTAACCAAAAACATTCAGTACTTC
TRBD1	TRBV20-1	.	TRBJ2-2	CSATQGANTGELFF	TGCAGTGCTACTCAGGGGGCGAACACCGGGGAGCTGTTTTTT
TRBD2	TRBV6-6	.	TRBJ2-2	CASRGSGDTGELFF	TGTGCCAGCAGGGGTAGCGGGGACACCGGGGAGCTGTTTTTT
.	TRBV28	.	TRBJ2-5	CASSSPGQVAQETQYF	TGTGCCAGCAGTTCCCCTGGACAAGTGGCACAAGAGACCCAGTACTTC
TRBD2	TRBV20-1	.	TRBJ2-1	CSARDSGRALFEQFF	TGCAGTGCTAGAGATAGCGGGAGGGCCCTCTTTGAGCAGTTCTTC
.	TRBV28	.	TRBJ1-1	CASTSDSAAEAFF	TGTGCCAGCACCTCGGACAGTGCGGCTGAAGCTTTCTTT
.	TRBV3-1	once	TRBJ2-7	CASSHRVSEQYF	TGTGCCAGCAGCCACAGGGTTAGCGAGCAGTACTTC
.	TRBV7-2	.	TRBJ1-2	CASSLQGTAVGYTF	TGTGCCAGCAGCCTTCAGGGCACGGCGGTTGGCTACACCTTC
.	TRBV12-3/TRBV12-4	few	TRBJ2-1	CASSRGNEQFF	TGTGCCAGCTCCCGGGGCAATGAGCAGTTCTTC
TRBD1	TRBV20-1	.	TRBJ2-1	CSAVGTGGDEQFF	TGCAGTGCGGTCGGGACAGGGGGCGACGAGCAGTTCTTC
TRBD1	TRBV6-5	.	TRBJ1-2	CASSYDREVNGYTF	TGTGCCAGCAGTTACGACAGGGAAGTAAATGGCTACACCTTC
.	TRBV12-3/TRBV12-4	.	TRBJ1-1	CASSLRIQAFF	TGTGCCAGCAGTTTGAGGATTCAAGCTTTCTTT
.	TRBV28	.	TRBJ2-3	CASNSNNPGEDTQYF	TGTGCCAGCAACTCTAACAATCCCGGGGAAGATACGCAGTATTTT
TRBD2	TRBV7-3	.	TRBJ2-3	CASSPGLESDTQYF	TGTGCCAGCAGCCCGGGACTAGAATCAGATACGCAGTATTTT
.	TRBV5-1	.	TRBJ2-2	CASSPTLNTGELFF	TGCGCCAGCAGCCCAACCCTGAACACCGGGGAGCTGTTTTTT
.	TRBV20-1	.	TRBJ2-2	CSARARPRTGELFF	TGCAGTGCTAGGGCCAGGCCCAGAACCGGGGAGCTGTTTTTT
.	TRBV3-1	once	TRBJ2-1	CASSQTEKYNEQFF	TGTGCCAGCAGCCAAACGGAAAAATACAATGAGCAGTTCTTC
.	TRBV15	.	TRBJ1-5	CATSRDTGWQPQHF	TGTGCCACCAGCAGAGATACAGGGTGGCAGCCCCAGCATTTT
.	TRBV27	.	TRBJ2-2	CASRGGALGGELFF	TGTGCCAGCAGGGGGGGGGCGCTCGGCGGGGAGCTGTTTTTT
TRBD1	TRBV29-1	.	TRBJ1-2	CSVGTAVYGYTF	TGCAGCGTGGGGACAGCTGTCTATGGCTACACCTTC
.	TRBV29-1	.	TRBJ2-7	CSVEQGWTYEQYF	TGCAGCGTTGAGCAGGGATGGACATACGAGCAGTACTTC
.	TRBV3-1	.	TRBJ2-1	CASSQGIRDEQFF	TGTGCCAGCAGCCAAGGGATAAGGGATGAGCAGTTCTTC
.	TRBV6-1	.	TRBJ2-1	CASSDPPGRLPNEQFF	TGTGCCAGCAGTGATCCCCCGGGACGGCTCCCTAATGAGCAGTTCTTC
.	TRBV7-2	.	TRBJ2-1	CASSGGLRDEQFF	TGTGCCAGCAGCGGGGGTCTCAGGGATGAGCAGTTCTTC
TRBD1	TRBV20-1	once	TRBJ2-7	CSAVRDRDHEQYF	TGCAGTGCTGTACGGGACAGGGATCACGAGCAGTACTTC
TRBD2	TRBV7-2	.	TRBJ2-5	CAIRTSGRQETQYF	TGTGCCATCCGGACTAGCGGTCGCCAAGAGACCCAGTACTTC
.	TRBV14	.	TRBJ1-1	CASSQDLGEVNTEAFF	TGTGCCAGCAGCCAAGATTTGGGGGAAGTGAACACTGAAGCTTTCTTT
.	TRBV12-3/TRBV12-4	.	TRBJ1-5	CASSLFGPDSNQPQHF	TGTGCCAGCAGTTTATTCGGTCCTGATAGCAATCAGCCCCAGCATTTT
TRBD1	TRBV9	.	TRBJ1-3	CASSPGQANSGNTIYF	TGTGCCAGCAGCCCGGGACAGGCAAACTCTGGAAACACCATATATTTT
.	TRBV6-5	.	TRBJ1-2	CASSSSYGYTF	TGTGCCAGCAGTTCCAGCTATGGCTACACCTTC
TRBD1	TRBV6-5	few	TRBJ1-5	CASSFDRAQPQHF	TGTGCCAGCAGTTTTGACAGGGCACAGCCCCAGCATTTT
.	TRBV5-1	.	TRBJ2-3	CASSSTGRGTDTQYF	TGCGCCAGCAGCTCCACAGGCCGGGGCACAGATACGCAGTATTTT
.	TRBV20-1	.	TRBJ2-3	CSARVGWGSTDTQYF	TGCAGTGCTAGAGTGGGGTGGGGAAGCACAGATACGCAGTATTTT
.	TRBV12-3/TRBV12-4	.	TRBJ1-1	CASSGQGRAGRAFF	TGTGCCAGCAGTGGCCAGGGACGGGCGGGGAGAGCTTTCTTT
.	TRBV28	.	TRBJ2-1	CASSKRVGHNEQFF	TGTGCCAGCAGTAAGCGGGTTGGCCACAATGAGCAGTTCTTC
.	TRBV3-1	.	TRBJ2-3	CASSKGTPTSTDTQYF	TGTGCCAGCAGCAAAGGGACTCCTACTAGCACAGATACGCAGTATTTT
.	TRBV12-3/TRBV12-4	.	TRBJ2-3	CASSHSGRTDTQYF	TGTGCCAGCAGTCACTCCGGGCGCACAGATACGCAGTATTTT
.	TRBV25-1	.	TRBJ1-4	CASSESGWGNHEKLFF	TGTGCCAGCAGTGAGTCGGGCTGGGGTAACCATGAAAAACTGTTTTTT
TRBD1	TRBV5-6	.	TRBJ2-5	CASSSWGRLDRGETQYF	TGTGCCAGCAGCTCTTGGGGCCGGCTCGACAGGGGGGAGACCCAGTACTTC
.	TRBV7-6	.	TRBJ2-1	CASSLIAGAGNEQFF	TGTGCCAGCAGCTTAATAGCAGGGGCGGGCAATGAGCAGTTCTTC
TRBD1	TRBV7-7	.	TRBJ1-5	CASRSGQVHNQPQHF	TGTGCCAGCAGGTCCGGACAGGTCCACAATCAGCCCCAGCATTTT
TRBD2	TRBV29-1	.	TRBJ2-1	CSVPGGRASSYNEQFF	TGCAGCGTCCCGGGGGGACGGGCCAGCTCCTACAATGAGCAGTTCTTC
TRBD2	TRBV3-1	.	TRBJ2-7	CASSQKSGGEQYF	TGTGCCAGCAGCCAAAAGTCGGGGGGCGAGCAGTACTTC